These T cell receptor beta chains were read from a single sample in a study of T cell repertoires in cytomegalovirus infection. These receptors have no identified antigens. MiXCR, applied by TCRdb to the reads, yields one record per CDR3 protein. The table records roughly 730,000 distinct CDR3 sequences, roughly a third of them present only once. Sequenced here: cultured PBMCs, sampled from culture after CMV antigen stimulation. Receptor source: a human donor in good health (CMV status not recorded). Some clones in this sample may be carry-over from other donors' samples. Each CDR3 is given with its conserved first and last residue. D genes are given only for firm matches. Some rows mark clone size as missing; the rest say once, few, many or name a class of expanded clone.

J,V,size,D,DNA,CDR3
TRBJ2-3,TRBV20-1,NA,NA,TGCAGTGCTGTCACGAGCACTAGCACAGATACGCAGTATTTT,CSAVTSTSTDTQYF
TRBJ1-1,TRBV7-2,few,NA,TGTGCCAGCAGCCCTGGAGGGGGGCAGGGGAACACTGAAGCTTTCTTT,CASSPGGGQGNTEAFF
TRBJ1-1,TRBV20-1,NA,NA,TGCAGTGCTAGAGATCAGGGCAAGAACACTGAAGCTTTCTTT,CSARDQGKNTEAFF
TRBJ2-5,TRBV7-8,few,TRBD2,TGTGCCAGCAGCTGGACTAGCGGGGTGCAGGCCCAGTACTTC,CASSWTSGVQAQYF
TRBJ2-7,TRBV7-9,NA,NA,TGTGCCAGCAGCTCCCGGGAATCGGAGCAGTACTTC,CASSSRESEQYF
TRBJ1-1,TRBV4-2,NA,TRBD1,TGTGCCAGCAGCCAATCTGGAGGGACAGGGGCAAGGACTGAAGCTTTCTTT,CASSQSGGTGARTEAFF
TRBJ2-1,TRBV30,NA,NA,TGTGCCTGGACTAGCGAATACAATGAGCAGTTCTTC,CAWTSEYNEQFF
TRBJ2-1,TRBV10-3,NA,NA,TGTGCCATCAAGGGGGGCGTGGGTTACAATGAGCAGTTCTTC,CAIKGGVGYNEQFF
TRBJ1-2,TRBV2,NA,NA,TGTGCCAGCAGGGCCCCCGTGGAGTATGGCTACACCTTC,CASRAPVEYGYTF
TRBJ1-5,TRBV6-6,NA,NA,TGTGCCAGCAGTCCCGGTGGGCAGGGGCCGGAACAGCCCCAGCATTTT,CASSPGGQGPEQPQHF
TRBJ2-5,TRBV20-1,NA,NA,TGCAGTGCTAGAGGGACAGAAGACCACCAAGAGACCCAGTACTTC,CSARGTEDHQETQYF
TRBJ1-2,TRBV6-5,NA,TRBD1,TGTGCCAGCAGTTACTCACAGGGGGCTTCAAGTGGCTACACCTTC,CASSYSQGASSGYTF
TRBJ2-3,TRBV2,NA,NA,TGTGCCAGCAATACGCAGTATTTT,CASNTQYF
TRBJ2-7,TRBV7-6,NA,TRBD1,TGTGCCAGCAGCCCACAGGGGGCGGAGCAGTACTTC,CASSPQGAEQYF
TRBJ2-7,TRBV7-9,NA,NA,TGTGCCAGCAGCTTAGAAAGGGGAGACGAGCAGTACTTC,CASSLERGDEQYF
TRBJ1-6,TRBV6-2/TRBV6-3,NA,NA,TGTGCCAGCATCCGACGGAGTAATTCACCCCTCCACTTT,CASIRRSNSPLHF
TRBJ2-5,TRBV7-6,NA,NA,TGTGCCAGCAGCCCCCGGGACCGGTCAATGGAGACCCAGTACTTC,CASSPRDRSMETQYF
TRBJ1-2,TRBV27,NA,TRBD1,TGTGCCAGCAGTATAAGGACAGGGGTAGGGGGCTACACCTTC,CASSIRTGVGGYTF
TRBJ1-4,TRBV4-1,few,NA,TGCGCCAGCAGCCAGAGGGTCGTTCAGGGGACTAATGAAAAACTGTTTTTT,CASSQRVVQGTNEKLFF
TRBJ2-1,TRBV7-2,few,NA,TGTGCCAGCAGCTTATCCGGGTCGGGTGAGCAGTTCTTC,CASSLSGSGEQFF
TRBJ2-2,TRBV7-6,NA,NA,TGTGCCAGCAGCTTGGGGGTAAAGGCCGGGGAGCTGTTTTTT,CASSLGVKAGELFF
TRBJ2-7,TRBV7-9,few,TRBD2,TGTGCCAGCAGCCGACCGGGAGGGGCTTTCTACGAGCAGTACTTC,CASSRPGGAFYEQYF
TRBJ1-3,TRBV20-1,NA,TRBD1,TGCAGTGCCGAAGACGGGACAGGGGGTTTAAACACCATATATTTT,CSAEDGTGGLNTIYF
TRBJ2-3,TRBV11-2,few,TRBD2,TGTGCCAGCAGCATCACTAGCGCAGATACGCAGTATTTT,CASSITSADTQYF
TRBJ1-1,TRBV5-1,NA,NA,TGCGCCAGCAGCTTCCGAGGAAATCTGAACACTGAAGCTTTCTTT,CASSFRGNLNTEAFF
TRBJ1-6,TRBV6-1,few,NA,TGTGCCAGCAGTGGTTCCTTCCAGAGTTCACCCCTCCACTTT,CASSGSFQSSPLHF
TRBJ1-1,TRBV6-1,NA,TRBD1,TGTGCCACCCTAGACTTGGGACAGACTACTGAAGCTTTCTTT,CATLDLGQTTEAFF
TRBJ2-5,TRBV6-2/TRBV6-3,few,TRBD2,TGTGCCAGCAGTTACGGAGCGGGATTGGTAGAAGAGACCCAGTACTTC,CASSYGAGLVEETQYF
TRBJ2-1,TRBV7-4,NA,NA,TGTGCCAGCAGCTTATCCCCCATCGTGGCGTTC,CASSLSPIVAF
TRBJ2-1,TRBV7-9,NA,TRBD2,TGTGCCAGCAGCTTATCGGGCGGGGGGGTCATGGATGAGCAGTTCTTC,CASSLSGGGVMDEQFF
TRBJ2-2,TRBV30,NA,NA,TGTGCCTGGAGTAAGAGTCCGGCCAGGGCGGGCGGGGAGCTGTTTTTT,CAWSKSPARAGGELFF
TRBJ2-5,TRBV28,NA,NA,TGTGCCAGCAGTTTCGGCCCGTGGGAGACCCAGTACTTC,CASSFGPWETQYF
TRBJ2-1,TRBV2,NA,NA,TGTGCCAGCAGCCCCACCTCTGGGGCCCACTACAATGAGCAGTTCTTC,CASSPTSGAHYNEQFF
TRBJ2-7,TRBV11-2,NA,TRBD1,TGTGCCAGCAGCTTCCGGGACAGGGGTGATCCTACATATGAGCAGTACTTC,CASSFRDRGDPTYEQYF
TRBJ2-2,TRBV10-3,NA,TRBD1,TGTGCCATCAGTTCCAACAGGGGCGATAACACCGGGGAGCTGTTTTTT,CAISSNRGDNTGELFF
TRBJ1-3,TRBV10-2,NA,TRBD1,TGCGCCAGCAGTGAGTCTATTCCGGGACAGGGGTACACCATATATTTT,CASSESIPGQGYTIYF
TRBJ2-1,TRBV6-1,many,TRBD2,TGTGCCAGCAGTTTCGGGAGGGGACTAGCGGGGAATGAGCAGTTCTTC,CASSFGRGLAGNEQFF
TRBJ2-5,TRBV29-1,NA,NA,TGCAGCGCTAATTTAAACCTCGCGCAGACCCAGTACTTC,CSANLNLAQTQYF
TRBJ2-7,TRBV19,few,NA,TGTGCCAGTAGTGCGGGACGGTCGGGCTACGAGCAGTACTTC,CASSAGRSGYEQYF
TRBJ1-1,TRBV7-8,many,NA,TGTGCCAGCAGCTTAGTACTGCCCGGGGGAACGATTGAAGCTTTCTTT,CASSLVLPGGTIEAFF